One sample yielded the 29 T cell receptor beta chains listed below, sequenced in a study of cytomegalovirus exposure and HLA in healthy donors. PCR used 60 Vbeta primers and 13 Jbeta primers. Libraries were prepared by immunoSEQ multiplex PCR; TCRdb keeps only in-frame clonotypes and omits some of them. The sample lists around 90,000 clones; about 89% were seen once. Sample: PBMCs. These receptors were taken from a man under 40 in good health and CMV-seropositive.

This chain joins TRBV5-8 and TRBJ2-1; D possibly corresponds to TRBD2 (5 bases). Germline lookup yields CDR1 SGHTS and CDR2 YDEGEE. The CDR3 consists of 13 residues. Trimming removed 1 base from V and 8 bases from J, with 10 bases in between. The CDR3 loop reads CASSLRGGDEQFF. CDR3 coding DNA: TGTGCCAGCAGCTTGCGCGGAGGAGATGAGCAGTTCTTC.

The rearrangement links TRBV27 to TRBJ2-7, with TRBD1 matching 7 bases. The CDR3 runs 13 residues. The germline V gene has CDR1 MNHEY and CDR2 SMNVEV (reference sequence). After removal of 6 bases from V and 2 bases from J, the junction contained 4 bases not matched to a gene. CDR3: CASRRTGTYEQYF. CDR3 DNA: TGTGCCAGCAGGCGGACAGGCACCTACGAGCAGTACTTC.

This chain connects TRBV7-9 to TRBJ2-4, with 7 bases fitting TRBD2. The J segment lost 6 bases and the V segment lost 5 bases, leaving 13 bases of the junction unmatched. The germline gives CDR1 SEHNR, CDR2 FQNEAQ (reference sequence). The CDR3 consists of 16 residues. CDR3 region: CASSPRGGREANIQYF. The CDR3 DNA follows: TGTGCCAGCAGCCCCCGGGGAGGGAGGGAGGCAAACATTCAGTACTTC.

The genes are TRBV5-5 and TRBJ2-1, with D unclear. The CDR3 is 15 residues long. CDR1 is SGHKS and CDR2 is YYEKEE in the germline V gene (reference sequence). V lost 0 bases and J lost 0, with 7 bases in between. CDR3 amino acids: CASSLALDSYNEQFF. DNA for the CDR3: TGTGCCAGCAGCTTGGCACTCGACTCCTACAATGAGCAGTTCTTC.

The genes are TRBV4-1 and TRBJ1-2; TRBD1 aligns across 9 bases. Germline lookup yields CDR1 MGHRA and CDR2 YSYEKL. This CDR3 is built from 15 residues. V shed 5 bases, J shed 5 bases, and the junction held 9 bases outside the gene matches. The CDR3 loop reads CASSSGGTGSYGYTF. The CDR3, as DNA: TGCGCCAGCAGCTCGGGAGGGACAGGGTCTTATGGCTACACCTTC.

This rearrangement joins TRBV6-5 to TRBJ2-5, with D tentatively TRBD2 (5 bases). Germline lookup yields CDR1 MNHEY and CDR2 SVGAGI. The CDR3 is 13 amino acids. The V end lost 2 bases, the J end lost 5 bases, and 9 bases lay between the germline ends. The CDR3 spells CASSYRGSETQYF. The CDR3 nucleotides are TGTGCCAGCAGTTACCGAGGGAGTGAGACCCAGTACTTC.

The J gene is TRBJ1-1, the V gene TRBV11-2; 7 bases agree with TRBD1. CDR1 and CDR2 from the germline V gene are SGHAT and FQNNGV. CDR3 length: 14 amino acids. Trimming at V came to 5 bases and at J to 5 bases, leaving 8 bases not matched to a gene. In DNA, the CDR3 is TGTGCCAGCAGCACAGACAGGGTTGGAACTGAAGCTTTCTTT. Its protein is CASSTDRVGTEAFF.

This chain uses TRBV29-1 with TRBJ1-2, with D perhaps TRBD1 (6 bases). V shed 6 bases and J shed 1 base, with 12 bases lying between them. This CDR3 region has 13 residues. Germline CDR1 SQVTM, CDR2 ANQGSEA. Written as DNA, the CDR3 is TGCAGCGTCCGGACAGTTTATAACTATGGCTACACCTTC. Protein: CSVRTVYNYGYTF.

The genes are TRBV27 and TRBJ2-7, with D perhaps TRBD1 (6 bases). CDR1 MNHEY and CDR2 SMNVEV come from the germline V gene (reference sequence). This CDR3 is 16 amino acids long. V lost 6 bases, J lost 2 bases, and 20 bases lay in between. The CDR3 nucleotides read TGTGCCAGCAGAGTTAGGGGCGGACAGTCAACCTACGAGCAGTACTTC. Encoded protein: CASRVRGGQSTYEQYF.

This chain joins TRBV28 and TRBJ2-7, with 7 positions matching TRBD1. Germline loops: CDR1 MDHEN, CDR2 SYDVKM. With 5 bases clipped from V and 3 bases from J, the junction kept 7 bases outside the gene matches. The CDR3 runs 14 residues. This CDR3 is CASSLPGQNYEQYF. The CDR3 DNA sequence: TGTGCCAGCAGTCTCCCGGGACAGAACTACGAGCAGTACTTC.

The genes are TRBV2 and TRBJ1-1; D call uncertain. V gave up 5 bases and J gave up 0 bases, with 7 bases separating them. Germline V gene lookup returns CDR1 SNHLY and CDR2 FYNNEI. This CDR3 has 13 residues. The CDR3 DNA reads TGTGCCAGCAGTTCTAATATGAACACTGAAGCTTTCTTT. This codes for CASSSNMNTEAFF.

The chain couples TRBV7-6 to TRBJ1-4; 9 nucleotides align to TRBD1. This CDR3 is built from 18 residues. Trimming cost V 3 bases and J 0 bases; bases outside gene matches: 8. Germline CDR1 reads SGHVS; CDR2 reads FNYEAQ. CDR3 bases: TGTGCCAGCAGCTTGGGCCCGGGACAGGGAGCAACTAATGAAAAACTGTTTTTT. It specifies CASSLGPGQGATNEKLFF.

The chain recombines TRBV25-1 with TRBJ2-7, with D maybe TRBD2 (5 bases). CDR1 MGHDK and CDR2 SYGVNS come from the germline V gene. CDR3 size: 14 residues. Trimming removed 2 bases from V and 3 bases from J, with 11 bases in between. Written as DNA, the CDR3 is TGTGCCAGCAGTGAAGCCGGGAATCTCTACGAGCAGTACTTC. Its translation: CASSEAGNLYEQYF.

The rearrangement joins TRBV19 to TRBJ2-2; D possibly corresponds to TRBD1 (6 bases). The CDR3 has 15 residues. CDR1 LNHDA and CDR2 SQIVND come from the germline V gene (reference sequence). Trimming took off 9 bases at V and 3 bases at J, with 17 bases between the two ends. The CDR3 region has the DNA TGTGCCAGCCTACCGGGACAAGTATACACCGGGGAGCTGTTTTTT. As protein: CASLPGQVYTGELFF.

This clone was observed once. This chain connects TRBV5-4 to TRBJ1-2; 9 nucleotides align to TRBD1. Germline V gene lookup returns CDR1 SGHNT and CDR2 YYREEE (reference sequence). This CDR3 has 15 residues. Trimming took 0 bases from V and 5 from J; bases not matched to a gene: 5. CDR3 coding DNA: TGTGCCAGCAGCTTGGGGGACAGGGTTGCTTATGGCTACACCTTC. Residues: CASSLGDRVAYGYTF.

V gene TRBV28 combines with J gene TRBJ1-5; tentatively, D is TRBD1 (5 bases). V shed 5 bases and J shed 5 bases, with 16 bases lying between them. The CDR3 length is 15 residues. CDR1 is MDHEN and CDR2 is SYDVKM in the germline V gene. The CDR3 sequence: CASSPGQGGDQPQHF. CDR3 bases: TGTGCCAGCAGTCCAGGGCAGGGTGGTGATCAGCCCCAGCATTTT.

This chain uses TRBV6-5 with TRBJ2-1, with D maybe TRBD2 (6 bases). Per germline, CDR1 MNHEY and CDR2 SVGAGI. The CDR3 runs 14 residues. The V end was cut by 5 bases, the J end by 7 bases, with 15 bases between. As DNA, the CDR3 is TGTGCCAGCAGTCTAGCGAATCTTGGGAATGAGCAGTTCTTC. Residues: CASSLANLGNEQFF.

The chain has TRBV30 and TRBJ1-5, with D unclear. Per the germline V gene, CDR1 is GTSNPN and CDR2 is SVGIG (reference sequence). The V end lost 2 bases, the J end lost 3 bases, and 11 bases lay between the germline ends. CDR3 length: 14 residues. The CDR3 bases are TGTGCCTGGAGTCGACGGAGCTTCAATCAGCCCCAGCATTTT. This codes for CAWSRRSFNQPQHF.

The V gene is TRBV5-1, the J gene TRBJ1-3; D unresolved. The CDR3 runs to 13 residues. Deletions cut 0 bases from V and 6 bases from J, with 7 bases between. CDR1 is SGHRS, CDR2 YFSETQ, per germline. CDR3 region: CASSLVGENTIYF. For the CDR3, the DNA is TGCGCCAGCAGCTTGGTGGGAGAAAACACCATATATTTT.

V and J are TRBV4-1 and TRBJ2-7; TRBD1 matches at 7 bases. The CDR3 is 15 residues long. Per germline, CDR1 MGHRA and CDR2 YSYEKL. V lost 1 base and J lost 2; bases outside the gene matches: 5. CDR3 nucleotides: TGCGCCAGCAGCCAAGGGGACAGTACGGCCTACGAGCAGTACTTC. Its protein product is CASSQGDSTAYEQYF.

The chain carries TRBV7-2 and TRBJ2-1; 16 nucleotides align to TRBD2. This CDR3 contains 19 residues. Unmatched junction bases numbered 8, after V lost 6 bases and J lost 0 bases. Germline-derived CDR1 and CDR2 are SGHTA and FQGNSA. The CDR3 DNA is TGTGCCAGCAGACGCGGGACTAGCGGGAGGGTTGGCTCCTACAATGAGCAGTTCTTC. This sequence encodes CASRRGTSGRVGSYNEQFF.

The chain employs TRBV4-1 and TRBJ2-4, with D tentatively TRBD2 (6 bases). Trimming left V 1 base short and J 6 bases short, with 10 bases between. Germline V lookup: CDR1 MGHRA, CDR2 YSYEKL. This CDR3 has 14 residues. The CDR3 bases are TGCGCCAGCAGCCAAGGGCGGGGAGCAAACATTCAGTACTTC. Amino acid sequence: CASSQGRGANIQYF.

This sequence joins TRBV7-8 and TRBJ2-7, with 15 bases fitting TRBD2. This CDR3 region has 19 residues. Germline CDR1 and CDR2: SGHVS and FQNEAQ. V shed 4 bases, J shed 4 bases, and the junction held 14 bases outside the gene matches. DNA of the CDR3: TGTGCCAGCAGCTCACTCCGGACTAGCGGGAGGGGAAAAGTTTACGAGCAGTACTTC. It is translated as CASSSLRTSGRGKVYEQYF.

The rearrangement joins TRBV30 to TRBJ2-5; TRBD2 might be the D (6 bases). From germline, CDR1 is GTSNPN and CDR2 SVGIG (reference sequence). V was clipped by 2 bases and J by 0 bases, with 7 bases between them. This CDR3 has 13 amino acids. The CDR3 sequence is CAWSSGYQETQYF. CDR3 coding DNA: TGTGCCTGGAGTAGCGGGTACCAAGAGACCCAGTACTTC.

This chain connects TRBV5-6 to TRBJ1-2; TRBD1 might be the D (5 bases). The length of the CDR3 is 17 residues. V was trimmed by 2 bases and J by 4 bases, leaving 21 bases between them. Germline V CDR1 and CDR2: SGHDT, YYEEEE. Written as DNA, the CDR3 is TGTGCCAGCAGCTTTATCAGGGATCTAGTTAATTTCTATGGCTACACCTTC. It translates to CASSFIRDLVNFYGYTF.

This clone was picked up one time. The chain has TRBV6-1 and TRBJ2-4; maybe TRBD1 (6 bases). Trimming cost V 10 bases and J 7 bases, with 17 bases left between them. Germline CDR1 MNHNS, CDR2 SASEGT. The CDR3 length is 13 residues. The CDR3: CATVDSYGNIQYF. Written as DNA, the CDR3 is TGTGCCACCGTGGACAGTTATGGGAACATTCAGTACTTC.

The genes are TRBV7-6 and TRBJ2-5; 10 bases are shared with TRBD1. The J call may be mistaken, given a closer DNA end match to TRBJ2-7. There are 16 residues in the CDR3. In germline, CDR1 is SGHVS, CDR2 FNYEAQ. CDR3 in amino acids: CASSPTPGQGGYEQYF. As DNA, the CDR3 is TGTGCCAGCAGCCCCACCCCCGGACAGGGGGGCTACGAGCAGTACTTC.

The chain couples TRBV27 to TRBJ1-1; the match to TRBD1 covers 8 bases. Trimming at V came to 5 bases and at J to 1 base, leaving 12 bases not matched to a gene. This CDR3 is 17 amino acids long. In germline, CDR1 is MNHEY, CDR2 SMNVEV (reference sequence). CDR3 coding DNA: TGTGCCAGCAGTCCAACACCGCCGGGACAGGAGAACACTGAAGCTTTCTTT. It translates to CASSPTPPGQENTEAFF.

The V and J genes are TRBV10-2 and TRBJ2-3, with D tentatively TRBD1 (5 bases). Trimming shortened V by 5 bases and J by 1 base, and 16 bases separated the two germline ends. Germline CDR1 is WSHSY and CDR2 is SAAADI. The CDR3 covers 16 residues. The CDR3 DNA is TGCGCCAGCAGTTACGGAAGACAGTACGGCACAGATACGCAGTATTTT. Its translation is CASSYGRQYGTDTQYF.